Listed below are T cell receptor beta chains from one sample, sequenced in a study of regulatory T cells in long-lasting Graves disease. Each CDR3 protein is one row after TCRdb ran MiXCR on the multiplex PCR reads. Of 400,000 to 550,000 distinct CDR3 sequences in the sample, about a sixth were seen once. These data also featured in a second study, about T cells in Graves' hyperthyroidism and ophthalmopathy.

This specimen was peripheral blood mononuclear cells (PBMCs), taken at new diagnosis, from a patient treated with antithyroid drugs. The receptors here all came from a woman aged 18-29 years with Graves disease. Both conserved end residues are part of each CDR3. D genes are given only for firm matches. Clone size appears in some rows only: once, few, many, or a class for an expanded clone.

j_call: TRBJ2-1
v_call: TRBV24-1
clone_size: few
d_call: TRBD2
cdr3_aa: CATSDPGTTGESSSYNEQFF
cdr3_nt: TGTGCCACCAGTGATCCCGGGACTACGGGGGAATCGAGCTCCTACAATGAGCAGTTCTTC

j_call: TRBJ2-7
v_call: TRBV20-1
clone_size: many
d_call: TRBD2
cdr3_aa: CSARTSGYEQYF
cdr3_nt: TGCAGTGCAAGGACTAGCGGGTACGAGCAGTACTTC

j_call: TRBJ2-5
v_call: TRBV9
clone_size: many
d_call: TRBD2
cdr3_aa: CASSVGGSGRIAAAQYF
cdr3_nt: TGTGCCAGCAGCGTAGGGGGTAGCGGGCGAATAGCGGCGGCCCAGTACTTC

j_call: TRBJ1-2
v_call: TRBV20-1
clone_size: few
d_call: NA
cdr3_aa: CSAYRQLSHTF
cdr3_nt: TGCAGTGCTTACAGACAGCTATCTCACACCTTC

j_call: TRBJ2-1
v_call: TRBV20-1
clone_size: many
d_call: NA
cdr3_aa: CSARIPTSPYNEQFF
cdr3_nt: TGCAGTGCTAGAATACCGACTAGTCCCTACAATGAGCAGTTCTTC

j_call: TRBJ1-5
v_call: TRBV3-1
clone_size: few
d_call: NA
cdr3_aa: CASSQDIGGAGSNQPQHF
cdr3_nt: TGTGCCAGCAGCCAAGATATCGGGGGGGCGGGGAGCAATCAGCCCCAGCATTTT

j_call: TRBJ2-2
v_call: TRBV7-2
clone_size: many
d_call: NA
cdr3_aa: CASSLVPNTGELFF
cdr3_nt: TGTGCCAGCAGCTTAGTCCCGAACACCGGGGAGCTGTTTTTT

j_call: TRBJ2-3
v_call: TRBV28
clone_size: few
d_call: NA
cdr3_aa: CAGSTILGADTQYF
cdr3_nt: TGTGCCGGCAGTACCATCCTGGGGGCAGATACGCAGTATTTT

j_call: TRBJ2-5
v_call: TRBV7-9
clone_size: NA
d_call: NA
cdr3_aa: CASSFGLLQETQYF
cdr3_nt: TGTGCCAGCAGCTTCGGACTACTCCAAGAGACCCAGTACTTC

j_call: TRBJ2-2
v_call: TRBV6-5
clone_size: many
d_call: NA
cdr3_aa: CASSSLWTGELFF
cdr3_nt: TGTGCCAGCAGTTCGCTTTGGACCGGGGAGCTGTTTTTT

j_call: TRBJ2-7
v_call: TRBV6-1
clone_size: many
d_call: TRBD1
cdr3_aa: CASSQTLLTGTGIEQYF
cdr3_nt: TGTGCCAGCAGTCAGACCCTCCTGACCGGGACAGGTATCGAGCAGTACTTC

j_call: TRBJ1-5
v_call: TRBV10-2
clone_size: NA
d_call: NA
cdr3_aa: CASSESGGNQPQHF
cdr3_nt: TGCGCCAGCAGTGAGTCGGGAGGGAATCAGCCCCAGCATTTT

j_call: TRBJ2-2
v_call: TRBV14
clone_size: NA
d_call: NA
cdr3_aa: CASSQAGYTGELFF
cdr3_nt: TGTGCCAGCAGCCAGGCAGGGTACACCGGGGAGCTGTTTTTT

j_call: TRBJ2-6
v_call: TRBV3-1
clone_size: few
d_call: TRBD2
cdr3_aa: CASSLTSGISGANVLTF
cdr3_nt: TGTGCCAGCAGCCTTACTAGCGGAATCTCTGGGGCCAACGTCCTGACTTTC

j_call: TRBJ2-7
v_call: TRBV12-3/TRBV12-4
clone_size: many
d_call: TRBD1
cdr3_aa: CASRRQGTYEQYF
cdr3_nt: TGTGCCAGCAGACGACAGGGCACCTACGAGCAGTACTTC

j_call: TRBJ1-4
v_call: TRBV28
clone_size: NA
d_call: NA
cdr3_aa: CASILQGQPQGKLFF
cdr3_nt: TGTGCCAGCATCCTACAAGGCCAACCCCAAGGAAAACTGTTTTTT

j_call: TRBJ1-5
v_call: TRBV4-3
clone_size: NA
d_call: NA
cdr3_aa: CASSQGSGPQHF
cdr3_nt: TGCGCCAGCAGCCAAGGCAGTGGGCCCCAGCATTTT

j_call: TRBJ2-1
v_call: TRBV5-1
clone_size: many
d_call: TRBD2
cdr3_aa: CASSLGLAANNEQFF
cdr3_nt: TGCGCCAGCAGCTTGGGACTAGCGGCTAACAATGAGCAGTTCTTC

j_call: TRBJ2-5
v_call: TRBV30
clone_size: NA
d_call: NA
cdr3_aa: CAWRDDLTQYF
cdr3_nt: TGTGCCTGGAGGGACGATCTGACCCAGTACTTC

j_call: TRBJ2-2
v_call: TRBV3-1
clone_size: few
d_call: NA
cdr3_aa: CASSPMSGGENTGELFF
cdr3_nt: TGTGCCAGCAGCCCTATGTCAGGAGGGGAGAACACCGGGGAGCTGTTTTTT

j_call: TRBJ1-1
v_call: TRBV30
clone_size: few
d_call: TRBD1
cdr3_aa: CAWSVSAGGNTEAFF
cdr3_nt: TGTGCCTGGAGTGTATCGGCAGGGGGGAACACTGAAGCTTTCTTT

j_call: TRBJ2-1
v_call: TRBV20-1
clone_size: many
d_call: NA
cdr3_aa: CSAGGPRGYEQFF
cdr3_nt: TGCAGTGCTGGGGGTCCTCGGGGCTATGAGCAGTTCTTC

j_call: TRBJ2-1
v_call: TRBV7-3
clone_size: few
d_call: NA
cdr3_aa: CASSLSGSPLNEQFF
cdr3_nt: TGTGCCAGCAGCTTAAGTGGGAGTCCCCTCAATGAGCAGTTCTTC

j_call: TRBJ1-1
v_call: TRBV28
clone_size: many
d_call: NA
cdr3_aa: CASSLEQGNTEAFF
cdr3_nt: TGTGCCAGCAGTTTGGAACAGGGGAACACTGAAGCTTTCTTT

j_call: TRBJ2-1
v_call: TRBV12-3/TRBV12-4
clone_size: few
d_call: NA
cdr3_aa: CASFRRGEQFF
cdr3_nt: TGTGCCAGCTTCCGACGGGGGGAGCAGTTCTTC

j_call: TRBJ2-3
v_call: TRBV27
clone_size: few
d_call: TRBD2
cdr3_aa: CASSLGRAGADTQYF
cdr3_nt: TGTGCCAGCAGTCTCGGGAGGGCCGGGGCAGATACGCAGTATTTT

j_call: TRBJ1-2
v_call: TRBV7-9
clone_size: NA
d_call: NA
cdr3_aa: CASSGHRGGYGYTF
cdr3_nt: TGTGCCAGCAGCGGACATAGGGGTGGCTATGGCTACACCTTC

j_call: TRBJ1-1
v_call: TRBV27
clone_size: few
d_call: TRBD1
cdr3_aa: CASSYRGRGSEAFF
cdr3_nt: TGTGCCAGCAGTTACAGGGGGCGAGGTTCGGAAGCTTTCTTT

j_call: TRBJ2-7
v_call: TRBV12-3/TRBV12-4
clone_size: many
d_call: TRBD2
cdr3_aa: CASSPSPAGGSYEQYF
cdr3_nt: TGTGCCAGCAGTCCCTCGCCGGCGGGAGGGTCCTACGAGCAGTACTTC

j_call: TRBJ1-5
v_call: TRBV28
clone_size: few
d_call: NA
cdr3_aa: CASSLGGAANQPQHF
cdr3_nt: TGTGCCAGCAGTTTAGGGGGGGCCGCTAATCAGCCCCAGCATTTT

j_call: TRBJ2-5
v_call: TRBV30
clone_size: few
d_call: NA
cdr3_aa: CAWSVGIETQYF
cdr3_nt: TGTGCCTGGAGTGTTGGGATTGAGACCCAGTACTTC

j_call: TRBJ2-3
v_call: TRBV30
clone_size: many
d_call: TRBD1
cdr3_aa: CAWRDRGTDTQYF
cdr3_nt: TGTGCCTGGAGGGACAGGGGCACAGATACGCAGTATTTT

j_call: TRBJ2-1
v_call: TRBV7-2
clone_size: many
d_call: TRBD2
cdr3_aa: CASSGTSGRAYNEQFF
cdr3_nt: TGTGCCAGCAGTGGGACTAGCGGGAGGGCCTACAATGAGCAGTTCTTC

j_call: TRBJ1-1
v_call: TRBV6-2/TRBV6-3
clone_size: NA
d_call: TRBD1
cdr3_aa: CASSRQGGYTEAFF
cdr3_nt: TGTGCCAGCAGCCGACAGGGCGGTTACACTGAAGCTTTCTTT

j_call: TRBJ2-7
v_call: TRBV6-1
clone_size: many
d_call: NA
cdr3_aa: CASSRLNSYEQYF
cdr3_nt: TGTGCCAGCAGTAGACTAAACTCCTACGAGCAGTACTTC

j_call: TRBJ2-7
v_call: TRBV5-8
clone_size: NA
d_call: NA
cdr3_aa: CASDSSYEQYF
cdr3_nt: TGTGCCAGCGACTCAAGTTACGAGCAGTACTTC

j_call: TRBJ2-3
v_call: TRBV28
clone_size: many
d_call: TRBD2
cdr3_aa: CASSSTWTSLDTQYF
cdr3_nt: TGTGCCAGCAGTTCCACTTGGACTAGTCTAGATACGCAGTATTTT

j_call: TRBJ2-7
v_call: TRBV24-1
clone_size: many
d_call: NA
cdr3_aa: CATSDSLHYEQYF
cdr3_nt: TGTGCCACCAGTGATTCCCTTCACTACGAGCAGTACTTC

j_call: TRBJ2-7
v_call: TRBV13
clone_size: many
d_call: TRBD2
cdr3_aa: CASSTRTSGNEQYF
cdr3_nt: TGTGCCAGCAGCACACGGACTAGCGGGAACGAGCAGTACTTC

j_call: TRBJ1-4
v_call: TRBV20-1
clone_size: few
d_call: TRBD1
cdr3_aa: CSATGTGAEKLFF
cdr3_nt: TGCAGTGCTACCGGGACAGGGGCGGAAAAACTGTTTTTT

j_call: TRBJ1-3
v_call: TRBV18
clone_size: many
d_call: NA
cdr3_aa: CASSPIPTGNGNTIYF
cdr3_nt: TGTGCCAGCTCACCCATACCCACGGGGAACGGAAACACCATATATTTT

j_call: TRBJ2-1
v_call: TRBV9
clone_size: NA
d_call: NA
cdr3_aa: CASSVQGRERFF
cdr3_nt: TGTGCCAGCAGCGTCCAGGGGCGTGAGCGGTTCTTC

j_call: TRBJ2-7
v_call: TRBV28
clone_size: many
d_call: NA
cdr3_aa: CASRLVPMAAEQYF
cdr3_nt: TGTGCCAGCCGACTAGTCCCTATGGCTGCCGAGCAGTACTTC

j_call: TRBJ2-1
v_call: TRBV7-9
clone_size: many
d_call: TRBD2
cdr3_aa: CASSPGLAFSYNEQFF
cdr3_nt: TGTGCCAGCAGCCCGGGACTAGCGTTTTCCTACAATGAGCAGTTCTTC

j_call: TRBJ2-3
v_call: TRBV7-9
clone_size: many
d_call: NA
cdr3_aa: CASSLSMGTDTQYF
cdr3_nt: TGTGCCAGCAGCTTATCGATGGGCACAGATACGCAGTATTTT

j_call: TRBJ2-7
v_call: TRBV28
clone_size: many
d_call: NA
cdr3_aa: CASSRGFYEQYF
cdr3_nt: TGTGCCAGCAGCCGCGGCTTCTACGAGCAGTACTTC

j_call: TRBJ2-7
v_call: TRBV20-1
clone_size: many
d_call: NA
cdr3_aa: CSARWSYEQYF
cdr3_nt: TGCAGTGCTAGATGGTCCTACGAGCAGTACTTC

j_call: TRBJ2-7
v_call: TRBV7-9
clone_size: many
d_call: NA
cdr3_aa: CASSFPSSYEQYF
cdr3_nt: TGTGCCAGCAGCTTTCCCAGCTCCTACGAGCAGTACTTC

j_call: TRBJ2-3
v_call: TRBV28
clone_size: few
d_call: NA
cdr3_aa: CASSLDKTQYF
cdr3_nt: TGTGCCAGCAGTTTGGACAAAACGCAGTATTTT

j_call: TRBJ2-5
v_call: TRBV11-2
clone_size: many
d_call: TRBD1
cdr3_aa: CASSSSGGQETQYF
cdr3_nt: TGTGCCAGCAGCTCATCAGGGGGCCAAGAGACCCAGTACTTC

j_call: TRBJ2-5
v_call: TRBV6-1
clone_size: many
d_call: NA
cdr3_aa: CASMGGQETQYF
cdr3_nt: TGTGCCAGCATGGGTGGGCAAGAGACCCAGTACTTC

j_call: TRBJ1-2
v_call: TRBV28
clone_size: many
d_call: NA
cdr3_aa: CASSHETGYTF
cdr3_nt: TGTGCCAGCAGTCACGAAACCGGCTACACCTTC

j_call: TRBJ2-5
v_call: TRBV19
clone_size: NA
d_call: NA
cdr3_aa: CASSIRGPQETQYF
cdr3_nt: TGTGCCAGTAGCATTCGGGGACCCCAAGAGACCCAATACTTC

j_call: TRBJ2-1
v_call: TRBV7-2
clone_size: many
d_call: NA
cdr3_aa: CASSRPPGYNEQFF
cdr3_nt: TGTGCCAGCAGCCGCCCCCCGGGGTACAATGAGCAGTTCTTC

j_call: TRBJ2-1
v_call: TRBV12-3/TRBV12-4
clone_size: NA
d_call: NA
cdr3_aa: CASKQGRRGVYNEQFF
cdr3_nt: TGTGCCAGCAAACAAGGGCGGCGGGGCGTCTACAATGAGCAGTTCTTC

j_call: TRBJ2-7
v_call: TRBV6-1
clone_size: many
d_call: NA
cdr3_aa: CASSPVEFSYEQYF
cdr3_nt: TGTGCCAGCAGCCCCGTCGAGTTTTCCTACGAGCAGTACTTC